Below, 10 T cell receptor beta chains from the same sample are listed, as sequenced in a study of T cell responses to AZD1222 COVID-19 vaccine. Generated by immunoSEQ multiplex PCR, the TCRdb table keeps only in-frame clones and is missing some. The table includes around 150,000 clones, approximately 85% detected once. The sequencing used peripheral blood, collected 28 days after the second dose of the MenACWY control vaccine. The receptors derive from an adult who received the MenACWY meningococcal vaccine as a control.

V usage is TRBV11-3 and J usage is TRBJ1-1; D remains unclear. Trimming pared 8 bases from V and 1 base from J, leaving 2 bases between. The CDR3 has 10 residues. Germline CDR1 SGHNT, CDR2 YENEEA. The CDR3 region has the DNA TGTGCCAGCGGGAACACTGAAGCTTTCTTT. Its translation: CASGNTEAFF.

This chain connects TRBV24-1 to TRBJ2-1, with 13 bases matching TRBD2. The CDR3 sequence is 17 residues long. The trim removed 2 bases at V and 3 bases at J, leaving 3 bases unmatched. Germline V gives CDR1 KGHDR, CDR2 SFDVKD. CDR3 amino acids: CATSDSGLAGLYNEQFF. The CDR3 DNA follows: TGTGCCACCAGTGATTCGGGACTAGCGGGACTCTACAATGAGCAGTTCTTC.

The V call is TRBV6-1, the J call TRBJ2-1, with 8 positions matching TRBD1. The CDR3 runs to 18 residues. The V segment lost 1 base and the J segment 4 bases; nucleotides outside the gene matches: 12. Germline CDR1 is MNHNS and CDR2 is SASEGT. Here the CDR3 reads CASSEDGRDRTLYNEQFF. The CDR3 DNA reads as TGTGCCAGCAGTGAAGACGGCCGGGACAGGACTCTATACAATGAGCAGTTCTTC.

This chain uses TRBV11-3 with TRBJ2-3; 15 nucleotides line up with TRBD2. This CDR3 contains 16 residues. The V gene's germline CDR1 is SGHNT and CDR2 YENEEA. V was clipped by 5 bases and J by 6 bases; unmatched bases: 6. CDR3 DNA: TGTGCCAGCAGCCTACGGACTAGCGGGGGGGCGGATACGCAGTATTTT. Translating gives CASSLRTSGGADTQYF.

The chain uses TRBV19 and TRBJ2-2; possible D gene TRBD2, 6 bases. Germline loops: CDR1 LNHDA, CDR2 SQIVND (reference sequence). V was cut by 6 bases and J by 6 bases, with 8 bases left in between. The CDR3 runs to 12 residues. CDR3 nucleotide sequence: TGTGCCAGTAGGTCGGGGGCCGGGGAGCTGTTTTTT. It specifies CASRSGAGELFF.

J is TRBJ2-7 and V is TRBV3-1 (or the pseudogene TRBV3-2), with 7 nucleotides matching TRBD2. The CDR3 extends over 13 amino acids. With 3 bases clipped from V and 7 bases from J, the junction kept 6 bases outside the gene matches. CDR1 and CDR2 (germline): LGHDT, YNNKEL (reference sequence). The CDR3 nucleotides are TGTGCCAGCAGCCAGGGAAGAGCGGGGGAGCAGTACGTC. As protein: CASSQGRAGEQYV.

This chain uses TRBV5-4 with TRBJ2-7; D call uncertain. This CDR3 region has 15 residues. Germline CDR1 is SGHNT and CDR2 is YYREEE (reference sequence). Trimming cost V 4 bases and J 0 bases, with 14 bases left between them. The CDR3 DNA sequence: TGTGCCAGCAGCCCGGGTGGGGTAAGCTCCTACGAGCAGTACTTC. Its translation is CASSPGGVSSYEQYF.

This clone was seen a single time. The V and J genes are TRBV29-1 and TRBJ2-3, with D perhaps being TRBD1 or TRBD2 (6 bases each). The CDR3 spans 13 residues. Trimming shortened V by 8 bases and J by 1 base, and 13 bases separated the two germline ends. Germline loops: CDR1 SQVTM, CDR2 ANQGSEA. The CDR3 spells CSIRRGGTDTQYF. For the CDR3, the DNA is TGCAGCATTAGGAGGGGGGGCACAGATACGCAGTATTTT.

J is TRBJ2-2 and V is TRBV7-8, with D possibly TRBD1 on 7 matching bases. Deletions cut 1 base from V and 5 bases from J, with 11 bases between. The germline gives CDR1 SGHVS, CDR2 FQNEAQ. The CDR3 consists of 15 residues. Written as DNA, the CDR3 is TGTGCCAGCAGCTTAGAGGGGGCGGGAACCGGGGAGCTGTTTTTT. Residues: CASSLEGAGTGELFF. Full variable domain (remainder filled in from reference TRBV7-8 and TRBJ2-2): GAGVSQSPRYKVAKRGQDVALRCDPISGHVSLFWYQQALGQGPEFLTYFQNEAQLDKSGLPSDRFFAERPEGSVSTLKIQRTQQEDSAVYLCASSLEGAGTGELFFGEGSRLTVL.

The chain employs TRBV7-8 and TRBJ2-1; 8 bases are shared with TRBD1. There are 14 residues in the CDR3. V shed 8 bases and J 5 bases; nucleotides not matched to a gene: 8. Germline CDR1 is SGHVS and CDR2 is FQNEAQ. CDR3 sequence (DNA): TGTGCCAGCTGGTTGACAGGGGAGGACAATGAGCAGTTCTTC. It encodes CASWLTGEDNEQFF.